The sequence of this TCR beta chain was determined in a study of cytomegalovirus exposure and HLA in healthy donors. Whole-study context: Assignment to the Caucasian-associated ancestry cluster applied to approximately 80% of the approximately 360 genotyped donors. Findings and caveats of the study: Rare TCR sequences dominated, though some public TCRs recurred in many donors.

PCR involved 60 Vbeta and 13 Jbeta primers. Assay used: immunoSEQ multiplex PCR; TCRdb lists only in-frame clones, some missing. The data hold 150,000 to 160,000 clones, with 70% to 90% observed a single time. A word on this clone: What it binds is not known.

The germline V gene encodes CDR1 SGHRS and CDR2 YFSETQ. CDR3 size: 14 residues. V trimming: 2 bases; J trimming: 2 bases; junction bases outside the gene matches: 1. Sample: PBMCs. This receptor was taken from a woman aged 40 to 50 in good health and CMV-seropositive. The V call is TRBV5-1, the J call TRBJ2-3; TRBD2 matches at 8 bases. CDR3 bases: TGCGCCAGCAGCTTAGCGGGAGACACAGATACGCAGTATTTT. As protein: CASSLAGDTDTQYF.